The present TCR beta chain was sequenced within a study of T cells in localized non-small cell lung cancer. The germline gives CDR1 LNHDA, CDR2 SQIVND (reference sequence). The CDR3 has 14 amino acids. V was clipped by 9 bases and J by 2 bases; unmatched bases: 8. Findings of the study overall: Higher blood T cell density tracked longer overall survival. Owing to sequencing of a solitary tumor region, heterogeneity cannot be discounted. Measurement of T cell clonality placed uninvolved adjacent lung highest, above the level in tumor.

This clone was recorded only once. The target antigen is unknown. Measured with immunoSEQ multiplex PCR; TCRdb has only the in-frame clones, and not every one. Here the sample spans fewer than 40,000 clones, around 87% being singletons. The source was peripheral blood mononuclear cells, collected before any cancer treatment. This TCR derives from a man aged 35-69 years with stage III lung adenocarcinoma. V and J are TRBV19 and TRBJ1-2; 8 positions match TRBD1. CDR3 in DNA: TGTGCCAGCACACAGACAGGGGAGAACTATGGCTACACCTTC. It yields the protein CASTQTGENYGYTF.